This entry concerns a single T cell receptor (beta chain). The data were taken from a study of control samples from healthy donors and cancer patients. This table comes from immunoSEQ multiplex PCR, and its TCRdb copy is limited to in-frame clones, with some not included. The table lists around 81,000 clones, over 90% of them singletons, with roughly 1.5% in the top ten. This CDR3 has 15 amino acids. V lost 3 bases and J lost 1, with 16 bases in between. Germline V CDR1 and CDR2: DFQATT, SNEGSKA (reference sequence). The TCR originated in a woman in her 30s in good health. The rearrangement joins TRBV20-1 to TRBJ2-7; perhaps D is TRBD1 or TRBD2 (5 bases each). The specimen was blood. CDR3 region: CSASRSGLMSYEQYF. CDR3 DNA: TGCAGTGCTAGTAGGTCGGGGCTTATGTCCTACGAGCAGTACTTC.